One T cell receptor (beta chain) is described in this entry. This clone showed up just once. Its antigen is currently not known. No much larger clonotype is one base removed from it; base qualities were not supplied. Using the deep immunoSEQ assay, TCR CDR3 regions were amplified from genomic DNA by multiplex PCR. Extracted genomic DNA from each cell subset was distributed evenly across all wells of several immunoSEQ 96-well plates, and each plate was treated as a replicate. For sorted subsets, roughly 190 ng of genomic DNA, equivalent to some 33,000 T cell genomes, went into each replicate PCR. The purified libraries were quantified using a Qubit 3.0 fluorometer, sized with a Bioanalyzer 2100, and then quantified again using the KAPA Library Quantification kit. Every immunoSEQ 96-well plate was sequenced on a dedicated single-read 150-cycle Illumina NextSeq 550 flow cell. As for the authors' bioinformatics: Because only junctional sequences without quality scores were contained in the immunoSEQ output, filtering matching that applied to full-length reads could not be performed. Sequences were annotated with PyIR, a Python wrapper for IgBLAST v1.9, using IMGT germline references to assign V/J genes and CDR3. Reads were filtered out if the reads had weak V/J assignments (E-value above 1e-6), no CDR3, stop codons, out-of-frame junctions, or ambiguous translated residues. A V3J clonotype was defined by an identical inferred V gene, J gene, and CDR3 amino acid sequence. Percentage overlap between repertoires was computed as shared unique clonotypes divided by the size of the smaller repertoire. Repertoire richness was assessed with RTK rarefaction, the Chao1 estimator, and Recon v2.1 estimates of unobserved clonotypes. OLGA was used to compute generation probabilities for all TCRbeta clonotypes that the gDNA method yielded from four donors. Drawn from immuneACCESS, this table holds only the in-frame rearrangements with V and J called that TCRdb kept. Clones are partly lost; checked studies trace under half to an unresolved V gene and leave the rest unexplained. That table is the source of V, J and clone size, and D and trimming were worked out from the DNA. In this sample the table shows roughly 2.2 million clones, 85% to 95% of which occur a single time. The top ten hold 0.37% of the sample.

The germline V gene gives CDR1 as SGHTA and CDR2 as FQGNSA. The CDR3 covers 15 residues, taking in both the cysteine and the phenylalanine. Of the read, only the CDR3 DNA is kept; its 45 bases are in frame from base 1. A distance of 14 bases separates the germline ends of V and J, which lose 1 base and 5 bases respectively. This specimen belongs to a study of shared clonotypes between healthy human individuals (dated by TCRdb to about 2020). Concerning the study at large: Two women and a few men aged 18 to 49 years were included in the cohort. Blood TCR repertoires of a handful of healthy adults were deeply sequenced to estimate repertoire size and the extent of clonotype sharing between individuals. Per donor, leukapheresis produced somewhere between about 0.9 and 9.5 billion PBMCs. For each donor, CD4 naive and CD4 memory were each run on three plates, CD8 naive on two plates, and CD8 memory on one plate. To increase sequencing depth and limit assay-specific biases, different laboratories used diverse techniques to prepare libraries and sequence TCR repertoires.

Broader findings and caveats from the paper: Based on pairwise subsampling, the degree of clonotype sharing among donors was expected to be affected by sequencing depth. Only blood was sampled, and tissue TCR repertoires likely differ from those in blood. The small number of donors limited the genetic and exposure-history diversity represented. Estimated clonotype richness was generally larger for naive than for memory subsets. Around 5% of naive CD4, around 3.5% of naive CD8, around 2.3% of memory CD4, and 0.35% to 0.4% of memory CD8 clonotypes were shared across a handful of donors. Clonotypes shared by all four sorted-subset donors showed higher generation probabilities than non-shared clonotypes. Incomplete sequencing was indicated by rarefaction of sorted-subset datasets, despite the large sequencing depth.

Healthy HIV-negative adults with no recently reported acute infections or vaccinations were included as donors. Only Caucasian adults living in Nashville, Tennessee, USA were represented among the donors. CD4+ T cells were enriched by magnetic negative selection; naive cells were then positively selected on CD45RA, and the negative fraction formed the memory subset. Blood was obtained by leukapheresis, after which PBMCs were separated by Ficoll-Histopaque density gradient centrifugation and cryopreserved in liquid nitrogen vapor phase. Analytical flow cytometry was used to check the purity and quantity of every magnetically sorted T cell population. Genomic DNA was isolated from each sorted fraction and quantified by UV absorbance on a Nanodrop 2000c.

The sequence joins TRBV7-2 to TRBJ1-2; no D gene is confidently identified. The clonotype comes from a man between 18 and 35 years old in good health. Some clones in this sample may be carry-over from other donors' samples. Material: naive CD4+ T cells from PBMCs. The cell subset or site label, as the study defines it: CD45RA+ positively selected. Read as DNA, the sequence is TGTGCCAGCAGCTTAGACGGGAAAACGGGTTATGGCTACACCTTC. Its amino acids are CASSLDGKTGYGYTF. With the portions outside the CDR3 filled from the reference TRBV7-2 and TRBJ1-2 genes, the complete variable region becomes GAGVSQSPSNKVTEKGKDVELRCDPISGHTALYWYRQSLGQGLEFLIYFQGNSAPDKSGLPSDRFSAERTGGSVSTLTIQRTQQEDSAVYLCASSLDGKTGYGYTFGSGTRLTVV.